The 11 T cell receptor beta chains below were found in one sample sequenced in a study of OX40 agonist ivuxolimab in advanced cancers. Measured with immunoSEQ multiplex PCR; TCRdb has only the in-frame clones, and not every one. Among some 50,000 clones, roughly 94% were seen once, and the ten largest hold about 10%. The sequences come from CD4+ or CD8+ T cells sorted from blood, collected in a trial of the OX40 agonist ivuxolimab. These TCRs come from an adult with an advanced solid tumor such as melanoma, head and neck, liver or kidney cancer.

The CDR3 DNA reads as TGTGCCAGCAGTTTTGGAGTAGGCTATGGCTACACCTTC. Its protein product is CASSFGVGYGYTF. The gene calls are TRBV27 and TRBJ1-2; no definite D call. Deletions cut 3 bases from V and 4 bases from J, with 9 bases between. The CDR3 runs 13 residues. Germline V gene data show CDR1 as MNHEY and CDR2 as SMNVEV (reference sequence).

This sequence joins TRBV27 and TRBJ2-7; 7 nucleotides match TRBD1. Germline CDR1 reads MNHEY; CDR2 reads SMNVEV (reference sequence). CDR3 length: 13 amino acids. V shed 8 bases and J 3 bases; nucleotides not matched to a gene: 7. The CDR3 DNA reads TGTGCCAGCCGGGGACAGACTTTCTACGAGCAGTACTTC. It translates to CASRGQTFYEQYF.

V and J are TRBV30 and TRBJ2-7; D not resolved. The CDR3 has 15 amino acids. CDR1 GTSNPN and CDR2 SVGIG come from the germline V gene (reference sequence). Between the trimmed V and J ends, which lost 5 bases and 1 base, there was a span of 18 bases. The CDR3 bases are TGTGCCTGGGCAAAGGGTGAACTCGTATCCTACGAGCAGTACTTC. Translation: CAWAKGELVSYEQYF.

The chain is built from TRBV7-9 and TRBJ1-4; D gene unclear. CDR3 length: 15 amino acids. CDR1 and CDR2 (germline): SEHNR, FQNEAQ (reference sequence). Between the trimmed V and J ends, which lost 3 bases and 5 bases, there was a span of 13 bases. The DNA for the CDR3 is TGTGCCAGCAGCTTCCCGGGCCTCAAAAATGAAAAACTGTTTTTT. This encodes CASSFPGLKNEKLFF.

The CDR3 bases are TGTGCCAGCAGCTTAGAGGCGGGTTACTACGAGCAGTACTTC. It yields the protein CASSLEAGYYEQYF. The rearrangement links TRBV7-9 to TRBJ2-7; TRBD2 is a possible D gene (5 bases). The germline V gene has CDR1 SEHNR and CDR2 FQNEAQ (reference sequence). V lost 1 base and J lost 3, with 10 bases in between. CDR3 size: 14 residues.

The rearrangement joins TRBV12-5 to TRBJ2-7; TRBD2 matches at 13 bases. The CDR3 covers 16 residues. In germline, CDR1 is LGHNT, CDR2 FRNRAP. Trimming at V came to 5 bases and at J to 2 bases, leaving 6 bases not matched to a gene. This chain's CDR3 is CASGPKGTSGAYEQYF. CDR3 coding DNA: TGTGCTAGTGGTCCCAAGGGGACTAGCGGGGCCTACGAGCAGTACTTC.

The chain combines TRBV7-9 with TRBJ1-4, with 7 bases fitting TRBD1. Germline CDR1 SEHNR, CDR2 FQNEAQ (reference sequence). Trimming cost V 4 bases and J 4 bases; bases outside gene matches: 9. CDR3 length equals 16 residues. The chain's CDR3 is CASSSLGGTDNEKLFF. CDR3 coding DNA: TGTGCCAGCAGCTCCCTGGGGGGGACAGATAATGAAAAACTGTTTTTT. Looking up the rest from reference TRBV7-9 and TRBJ1-4 gives the full variable domain: DTGVSQNPRHKITKRGQNVTFRCDPISEHNRLYWYRQTLGQGPEFLTYFQNEAQLEKSRLLSDRFSAERPKGSFSTLEIQRTEQGDSAMYLCASSSLGGTDNEKLFFGSGTQLSVL.

The chain uses TRBV9 and TRBJ1-6, with TRBD1 matching 8 bases. V dropped 3 bases and J dropped 15; count of bases not matched to a gene: 11. This CDR3 comprises 14 residues. Germline lookup yields CDR1 SGDLS and CDR2 YYNGEE. The CDR3 DNA reads TGTGCCAGCAGCGGGGACAGGTCAACATTGGACCTCCACTTT. Encoded protein: CASSGDRSTLDLHF.

This chain uses TRBV7-9 with TRBJ2-7, with D possibly matching TRBD1 (5 bases). The V gene's germline CDR1 is SEHNR and CDR2 FQNEAQ (reference sequence). V was trimmed by 5 bases and J by 5 bases, leaving 10 bases between them. CDR3 length: 12 residues. The CDR3 region is CASSLEGDEQYF. The CDR3 DNA follows: TGTGCCAGCAGCCTCGAAGGGGACGAGCAGTACTTC.

The J gene is TRBJ2-2, the V gene TRBV4-3; D is unresolved. Germline V gene lookup returns CDR1 LGHNA and CDR2 YSLEER. Trimming cost V 1 base and J 8 bases, with 5 bases left between them. This CDR3 contains 12 residues. The CDR3 sequence: CASSQVSGELFF. The DNA for the CDR3 is TGCGCCAGCAGCCAAGTGTCTGGGGAGCTGTTTTTT.

The chain is built from TRBV6-1 and TRBJ2-3, with D possibly TRBD1 on 5 matching bases. The CDR3 sequence is 15 residues long. V was clipped by 6 bases and J by 0 bases, with 13 bases between them. Germline CDR1 MNHNS, CDR2 SASEGT. The CDR3 DNA reads as TGTGCCAGCAGAGACAGTATCATAAGCACAGATACGCAGTATTTT. This encodes CASRDSIISTDTQYF.